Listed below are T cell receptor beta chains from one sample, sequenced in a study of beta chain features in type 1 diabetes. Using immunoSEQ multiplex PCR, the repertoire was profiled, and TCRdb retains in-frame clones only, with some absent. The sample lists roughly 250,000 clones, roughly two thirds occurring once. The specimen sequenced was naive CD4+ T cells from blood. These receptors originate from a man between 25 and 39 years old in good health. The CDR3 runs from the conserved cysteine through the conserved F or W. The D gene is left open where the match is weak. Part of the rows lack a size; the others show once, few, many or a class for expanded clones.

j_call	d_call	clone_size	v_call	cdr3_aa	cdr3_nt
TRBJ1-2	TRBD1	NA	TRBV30	CAWSTTGGHNYGYTF	TGTGCCTGGAGTACGACAGGGGGGCATAACTATGGCTACACCTTC
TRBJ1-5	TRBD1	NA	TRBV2	CASSEQGARGQPQHF	TGTGCCAGCAGTGAGCAGGGGGCGCGGGGTCAGCCCCAGCATTTT
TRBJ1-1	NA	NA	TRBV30	CAWNKPGGHTEAFF	TGTGCCTGGAACAAACCGGGAGGGCACACTGAAGCTTTCTTT
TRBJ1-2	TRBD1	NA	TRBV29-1	CSVWDRANYGYTF	TGCAGCGTCTGGGACAGGGCTAACTATGGCTACACCTTC
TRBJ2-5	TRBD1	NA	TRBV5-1	CASSFGQANQETQYF	TGCGCCAGCAGCTTCGGACAGGCGAACCAAGAGACCCAGTACTTC
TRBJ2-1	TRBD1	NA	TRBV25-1	CATRDRVVNEQFF	TGTGCCACCCGGGACAGGGTTGTCAATGAGCAGTTCTTC
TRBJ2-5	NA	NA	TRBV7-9	CASSPLEWGETQYF	TGTGCCAGCAGCCCCCTGGAATGGGGGGAGACCCAGTACTTC
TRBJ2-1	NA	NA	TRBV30	CAWTREYNEQFF	TGTGCCTGGACGAGGGAGTACAATGAGCAGTTCTTC
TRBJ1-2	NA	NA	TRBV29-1	CSVDKNYGYTF	TGCAGCGTTGACAAGAACTATGGCTACACCTTC
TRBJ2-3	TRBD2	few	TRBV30	CAWSPGLADTDTQYF	TGTGCCTGGAGTCCTGGACTAGCGGACACAGATACGCAGTATTTT
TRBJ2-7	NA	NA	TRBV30	CAWSVSNEQYF	TGTGCCTGGAGTGTAAGTAACGAGCAGTACTTC
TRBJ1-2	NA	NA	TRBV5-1	CASSSGQYYGYTF	TGCGCCAGCAGCTCCGGACAATACTATGGCTACACCTTC
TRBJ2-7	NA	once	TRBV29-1	CSVLGQSYEQYF	TGCAGCGTCTTGGGACAATCCTACGAGCAGTACTTC
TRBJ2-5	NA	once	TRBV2	CASMGSETQYF	TGTGCCAGCATGGGTAGTGAGACCCAGTACTTC
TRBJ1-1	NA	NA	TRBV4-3	CASSQDLWMAAYEAFF	TGCGCCAGCAGCCAAGATCTGTGGATGGCAGCCTATGAAGCTTTCTTT
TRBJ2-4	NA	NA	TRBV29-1	CSVAGVKNIQYF	TGCAGCGTTGCGGGGGTCAAAAACATTCAGTACTTC
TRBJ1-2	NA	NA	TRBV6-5	CASSKRGEAGYTF	TGTGCCAGCAGCAAACGAGGGGAGGCTGGCTACACCTTC
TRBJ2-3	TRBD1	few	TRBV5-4	CASSRDRGSLSADTQYF	TGTGCCAGCAGCAGGGACAGGGGGTCTTTGTCTGCAGATACGCAGTATTTT
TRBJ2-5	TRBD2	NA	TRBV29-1	CSVEAPGLGRETQYF	TGCAGCGTTGAAGCCCCGGGACTAGGGCGAGAGACCCAGTACTTC
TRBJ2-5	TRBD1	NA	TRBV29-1	CSVRDSSQETQYF	TGCAGCGTGAGGGACAGCTCCCAAGAGACCCAGTACTTC
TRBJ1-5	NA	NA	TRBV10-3	CAISEGVEQPQHF	TGTGCCATCAGTGAGGGGGTTGAACAGCCCCAGCATTTT
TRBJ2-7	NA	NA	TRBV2	CASSEYLDYYEQYF	TGTGCCAGCAGTGAATATCTGGATTACTACGAGCAGTACTTC
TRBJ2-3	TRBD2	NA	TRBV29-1	CSVRPGGGRSTDTQYF	TGCAGCGTTAGGCCCGGTGGCGGGAGGAGCACAGATACGCAGTATTTT
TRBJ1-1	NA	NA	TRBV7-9	CASIPGQTMNTEAFF	TGTGCCAGCATTCCCGGACAGACCATGAACACTGAAGCTTTCTTT
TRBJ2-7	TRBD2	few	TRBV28	CASSLSASGRGQYF	TGTGCCAGCAGTTTATCGGCTAGCGGGAGAGGGCAGTACTTC
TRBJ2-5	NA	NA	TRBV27	CASSFRGTPETQYF	TGTGCCAGCAGTTTTAGGGGCACTCCCGAGACCCAGTACTTC
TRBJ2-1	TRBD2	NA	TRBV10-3	CAIRRTSGPSYNEQFF	TGTGCCATCAGGAGGACTAGCGGACCCTCCTACAATGAGCAGTTCTTC
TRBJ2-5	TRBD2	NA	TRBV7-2	CASSHRLVRGETQYF	TGTGCCAGCAGCCACCGACTAGTGCGGGGGGAGACCCAGTACTTC
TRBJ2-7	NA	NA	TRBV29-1	CSVGYSYEQYF	TGCAGCGTCGGCTACTCCTACGAGCAGTACTTC
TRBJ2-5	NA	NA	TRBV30	CAWSLTGAETQYF	TGTGCCTGGAGCCTCACGGGGGCGGAGACCCAGTACTTC
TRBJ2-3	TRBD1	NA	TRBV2	CASNGQGSTDTQYF	TGTGCCAGCAACGGACAGGGCAGCACAGATACGCAGTATTTT
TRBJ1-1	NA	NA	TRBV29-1	CSVNMNTEAFF	TGCAGCGTCAACATGAACACTGAAGCTTTCTTT
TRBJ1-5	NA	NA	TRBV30	CAWAGQANQPQHF	TGTGCCTGGGCGGGACAAGCCAATCAGCCCCAGCATTTT
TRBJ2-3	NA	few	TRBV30	CAWSMAYTDTQYF	TGTGCCTGGAGTATGGCATACACAGATACGCAGTATTTT
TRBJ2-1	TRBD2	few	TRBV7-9	CASSLGLATYNEQFF	TGTGCCAGCAGCCTGGGACTAGCGACCTACAATGAGCAGTTCTTC
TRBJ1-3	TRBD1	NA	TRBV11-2	CASSFDRAVQGGNTIYF	TGTGCCAGCAGCTTCGACAGGGCCGTTCAGGGGGGAAACACCATATATTTT
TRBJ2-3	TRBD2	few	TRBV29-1	CSAPASGSTDTQYF	TGCAGCGCCCCTGCTAGCGGCTCCACAGATACGCAGTATTTT